A selection of T cell receptor beta chains follows, all from one sample in a study of cytomegalovirus exposure and HLA in healthy donors. Profiled with immunoSEQ multiplex PCR; TCRdb holds only in-frame clones, not every one. The sample yields 46,000 or so clones, about 60% seen once. The material sequenced was PBMCs. The receptors originated from a man in his 60s in good health and CMV-seropositive. The CDR3 runs from the conserved cysteine through the conserved F or W. Clone size is given for some rows only: seen once, a few or many times, or a class if the clone is expanded.

v_call,j_call,clone_size,cdr3_aa
TRBV4-1,TRBJ1-5,.,CASSQDGGFGNQPQHF
TRBV6-5,TRBJ1-1,.,CASSLGTGGSTEAFF
TRBV19,TRBJ1-1,few,CASSIGQVNTEAFF
TRBV6-1,TRBJ2-2,.,CASSAGTGGTGELFF
TRBV15,TRBJ1-3,.,CATSRVSTGNTIYF
TRBV6-1,TRBJ1-4,.,CASGAPSNEKLFF
TRBV2,TRBJ2-1,.,CASSDLANEQFF
TRBV5-6,TRBJ2-7,few,CASSLATGLAGYEQYF
TRBV4-3,TRBJ1-2,once,CASSQDARRGYTF
TRBV7-8,.,.,CASSRGQGYEQYF
TRBV6-5,TRBJ2-7,few,CASTPLEQYF
TRBV6-1,TRBJ2-5,few,CASSEAGVQETQYF
TRBV5-1,TRBJ2-7,.,CASSLAGTSGAEQYF
TRBV27,TRBJ2-1,.,CASSLTEPTLDEQFF
TRBV28,TRBJ1-4,.,CASTEVGSNEKLFF
TRBV30,TRBJ1-1,.,CAWSRSKNTEAFF
TRBV6-5,TRBJ1-1,few,CASSIGVWNTEAFF
TRBV6-5,TRBJ2-1,once,CASSFGGAAHNEQFF
TRBV6-5,TRBJ2-5,.,CASSYFDRGRETQYF
TRBV7-8,TRBJ2-1,few,CASRRSGGSREQFF
TRBV30,TRBJ2-2,.,CAWRTGGRSTGELFF
TRBV9,TRBJ2-5,.,CASSERGLGQETQYF
TRBV9,TRBJ2-6,.,CASSELGGEVWAGANVLTF
TRBV7-4,TRBJ2-7,.,CASSWPSGSSYEQYF
TRBV13,TRBJ1-1,few,CASSLRGATEAFF
TRBV10-1,TRBJ2-7,.,CASSRGRGDPYEQYF
TRBV7-6,TRBJ2-1,.,CASSLGGIYNEQFF
TRBV29-1,TRBJ2-5,.,CSVPWGSGRAFQETQYF
TRBV4-1,TRBJ2-1,.,CASSLDLYNEQFF
TRBV2,TRBJ2-7,.,CASTIRQGIPLRYEQYF
TRBV19,TRBJ1-2,.,CASRGQGLGYGYTF
TRBV7-9,TRBJ2-7,.,CASSLAQGYEQYF
TRBV7-9,TRBJ2-7,few,CASSLVGTREQYF
TRBV2,TRBJ2-7,.,CASRRTSYEQYF
TRBV9,TRBJ2-2,.,CASSVSGLDTGELFF
TRBV5-1,TRBJ2-3,few,CASSLAGVGLDTQYF
TRBV4-3,TRBJ2-4,.,CASSLENGNIQYF
TRBV28,TRBJ2-1,.,CASSYAGPYNEQFF
TRBV20-1,TRBJ2-1,.,CSKGLGGEQFF
TRBV5-1,TRBJ2-7,.,CASSLGQGYYEQYF
TRBV7-3,TRBJ2-3,.,CASSLEGRDTQYF
TRBV30,TRBJ1-4,.,CAWTRDRKGKLFF
TRBV7-2,TRBJ2-7,few,CASSPSGGPAYEQYF
TRBV6-5,TRBJ2-3,.,CASSAGFGTDTQYF
TRBV2,TRBJ2-1,.,CASSETEPSSYNEQFF
TRBV9,TRBJ2-2,few,CASSVSVTGELFF
TRBV6-1,TRBJ2-2,.,CASTYTGELFF
TRBV4-3,TRBJ2-1,.,CASSQETSGTNEQFF
TRBV27,TRBJ2-1,.,CATHSRNYNEQFF
TRBV27,TRBJ2-3,.,CASSPWTTSTDTQYF
TRBV9,TRBJ1-1,.,CASSGGVMNTEAFF
TRBV7-9,TRBJ2-7,.,CASSFSRGADASYEQYF
TRBV9,TRBJ2-3,.,CASSLSADTQYF
TRBV18,TRBJ2-7,few,CASSAQGYYEQYF